These T cell receptor beta chains were read from a single sample in a study of T cell responses to AZD1222 COVID-19 vaccine. TCRdb's table, derived via immunoSEQ multiplex PCR, lists solely in-frame clones and lacks some. Among over 70,000 clones listed, approximately 89% were seen once. This sample comprised peripheral blood, obtained 28 days after the second AZD1222 dose. Receptor source: an adult who received the AZD1222 COVID-19 vaccine. The conserved cysteine and the conserved F or W are not part of the CDR3 here. The order of the fields is V gene, clone size, J gene, CDR3 protein. Part of the rows lack a size; the others show once, few, many or a class for expanded clones.

>TRBV29-1|.|TRBJ2-5
SAGLAGEETQY
>TRBV4-3|.|TRBJ1-2
ASSHPGGYYGYT
>TRBV28|.|TRBJ1-5
ASSKWDAQPFSLRANQPQH
>TRBV7-8|.|TRBJ1-6
ASSLLVLNNSPLH
>TRBV9|.|TRBJ2-7
ASSGDRPEQY
>TRBV10-3|.|TRBJ1-2
AITRTGGAGPANYGYT
>TRBV4-2|.|TRBJ2-7
ASSQENRLTEQY
>TRBV9|.|TRBJ2-3
ASSVSSKVPSTDTQY
>TRBV9|few|TRBJ2-1
ASSPQGDSYNEQF
>TRBV9|.|TRBJ1-4
ASSVWTGENEKLF
>TRBV5-6|.|TRBJ2-3
ASSYTDTQY
>TRBV7-2|.|TRBJ2-1
ASSPPERGSSYNEQF
>TRBV24-1|.|TRBJ2-1
ATSFPGGREPDEQF
>TRBV7-2|.|TRBJ1-5
ASSFTTGIDQPQH
>TRBV9|.|TRBJ1-6
ASSPSQGFDNSPLH
>TRBV4-1|.|TRBJ2-1
ASSRDRGLF
>TRBV10-3|.|TRBJ2-7
AISETTGTGNYEQY
>TRBV7-2|.|TRBJ1-2
ASSVDRGYGYT
>TRBV5-4|.|TRBJ1-1
ASSSTGRNTEAF
>TRBV5-1|.|TRBJ2-5
ASSSQETQY
>TRBV9|.|TRBJ1-3
ASSSTGRRNTIY
>TRBV9|.|TRBJ2-5
ASSVDRRGQTQY
>TRBV18|.|TRBJ1-1
ASSRGGQGNTEAF
>TRBV9|.|TRBJ2-3
ASSVVAGYTDTQY
>TRBV4-3|.|TRBJ2-7
ASSPDIAVSYEQY
>TRBV27|.|TRBJ2-5
ASSMGGKTQY
>TRBV5-1|.|TRBJ1-1
ASSLQGNTEAF
>TRBV30|few|TRBJ2-7
AWGQGFSYEQY
>TRBV6-6|.|TRBJ1-2
ASSYSGQAGYT
>TRBV29-1|.|TRBJ2-5
SVVPWGETQY
>TRBV6-2/TRBV6-3|.|TRBJ1-6
ASSPSGRTNNSPLH
>TRBV3-1/TRBV3-2|.|TRBJ1-4
ASSQDRRGLGQNEKLF
>TRBV4-2|.|TRBJ2-7
ASSQDQGRVNEQY
>TRBV6-1|once|TRBJ2-1
ASSENTGGYNEQF
>TRBV9|once|TRBJ2-1
ASSVSGGAENEQF
>TRBV7-9|few|TRBJ2-3
ASSFSITGTGTTDTQY
>TRBV25-1|once|TRBJ1-2
ASSESNRGRGYT
>TRBV27|once|TRBJ1-2
ASSLSPDANYGYT
>TRBV10-3|.|TRBJ1-5
AISDPTNQPQH
>TRBV7-6|.|TRBJ2-3
ASSLVPGSDTQY
>TRBV28|.|TRBJ1-2
ASSDTGSRGYT
>TRBV19|.|TRBJ2-5
ASRAGWPGTQY
>TRBV12-3/TRBV12-4|.|TRBJ1-1
ASSLATGAEAF
>TRBV7-9|.|TRBJ2-3
ASGLNTDTQY
>TRBV10-3|once|TRBJ2-5
AISESGAKETQY
>TRBV27|once|TRBJ2-7
ASSFVGQGTYEQY
>TRBV25-1|.|TRBJ2-1
ATSAGNEQF
>TRBV25-1|once|TRBJ2-2
ASTPSWGSTGELF
>TRBV7-9|.|TRBJ1-1
ASSLNRDTEAF
>TRBV6-1|once|TRBJ1-2
ASSERQGYT
>TRBV12-5|few|TRBJ2-1
ASGDSPGIGYNEQF
>TRBV28|.|TRBJ1-2
ASSSVGQGDYGYT
>TRBV5-1|.|TRBJ1-2
ASSFKTGTGFNYGYT